The clone carrying this TCR beta chain was counted a few times. The antigen is undetermined. These data belong to a study of T-cell memory formation after mild COVID-19. Findings and caveats of the study: CD4+ clones that contracted lay mainly in CM and EM; CD8+ ones lay in EMRA. Clones shrinking from day 15 to 85 showed even CD4/CD8 mixes; later expanders tilted CD4+. The appearance of some responding clones in pre-infection memory suggested that cross-reactive memory joined.

TCRdb re-derived calls from the 5' RACE reads in MiXCR, one entry per CDR3 protein. In the table there are around 83,000 distinct CDR3 sequences, about 23% of which are singletons. The sequence derives from a man in his late teens or twenties who had mild COVID-19 (a few samples of this study predate the infection). Cell type and time point are not known. Material: PBMCs or a T cell subset sorted from them (not recorded which).

DNA of the CDR3: TGCAGTGCTAACCCGGACAGTGCTTTCTACAATGAGCAGTTCTTC. Translating gives CSANPDSAFYNEQFF. The chain links TRBV20-1 to TRBJ2-1; a weak D match, TRBD1 (6 bases). Germline-derived CDR1 and CDR2 are DFQATT and SNEGSKA (reference sequence). The CDR3 is 15 amino acids. The V end lost 4 bases, the J end lost 3 bases, and 16 bases lay between the germline ends.